A single sample gave rise to the 2 T cell receptor beta chains below, sequenced in a study of identical twins. TCRdb independently ran MiXCR on the 5' RACE reads; one entry per CDR3 protein. The sample shows around 250,000 distinct CDR3 sequences, 5.5% to 7% of them seen only once. These data were also filed under a second study, of yellow fever vaccine responses in identical twins.

The sequenced material came from memory (CD45RO+) T cells sorted from blood. The receptors come from a woman aged 18-35 years in good health.

This clonotype was observed many times. The chain has TRBV6-5 and TRBJ1-4, with 7 bases aligning to TRBD1. Trimming at V came to 11 bases and at J to 8 bases, leaving 8 bases not matched to a gene. Per germline, CDR1 MNHEY and CDR2 SVGAGI. The CDR3 spans 12 residues. The DNA of the CDR3 is TGTGCCGGCGGGACAGTCGGCGAAAAACTGTTTTTT. Translating gives CAGGTVGEKLFF.

V and J are TRBV5-6 and TRBJ2-5, with 12 bases lining up with TRBD1. Trimming at V came to 3 bases and at J to 5 bases, leaving 11 bases not matched to a gene. The CDR3 consists of 17 residues. CDR1 and CDR2 from the germline V gene are SGHDT and YYEEEE. The CDR3 sequence is CASSWDRGRVGSETQYF. The CDR3 DNA follows: TGTGCCAGCAGCTGGGACAGGGGGCGCGTTGGCTCGGAGACCCAGTACTTC.